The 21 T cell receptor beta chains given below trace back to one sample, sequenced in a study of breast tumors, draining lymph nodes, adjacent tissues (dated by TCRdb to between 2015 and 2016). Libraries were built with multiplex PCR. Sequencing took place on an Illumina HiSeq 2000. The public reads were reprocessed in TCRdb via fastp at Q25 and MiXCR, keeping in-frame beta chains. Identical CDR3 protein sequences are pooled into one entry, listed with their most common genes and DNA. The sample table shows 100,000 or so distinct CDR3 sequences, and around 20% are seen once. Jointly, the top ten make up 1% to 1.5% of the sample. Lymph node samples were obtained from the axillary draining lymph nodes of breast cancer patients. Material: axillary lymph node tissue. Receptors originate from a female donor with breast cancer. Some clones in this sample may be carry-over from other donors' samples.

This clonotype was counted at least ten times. The CDR3 DNA sequence: TGCGCCAGCAGCCTAAATCTCCGGGACCTCAAGATGGAGGGCTACACCTTC. It yields the protein CASSLNLRDLKMEGYTF. This chain links TRBV5-1 with TRBJ1-2, with D possibly TRBD1 on 5 matching bases. The CDR3 length is 17 residues. Deletions cut 4 bases from V and 8 bases from J, with 27 bases between. Germline V gene data show CDR1 as SGHRS and CDR2 as YFSETQ.

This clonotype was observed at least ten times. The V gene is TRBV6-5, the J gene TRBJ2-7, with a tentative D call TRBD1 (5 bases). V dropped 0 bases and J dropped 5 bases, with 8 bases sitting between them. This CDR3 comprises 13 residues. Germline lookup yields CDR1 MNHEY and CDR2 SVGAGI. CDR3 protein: CASSYSGHDEQYF. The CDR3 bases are TGTGCCAGCAGTTACTCGGGGCACGACGAGCAGTACTTC.

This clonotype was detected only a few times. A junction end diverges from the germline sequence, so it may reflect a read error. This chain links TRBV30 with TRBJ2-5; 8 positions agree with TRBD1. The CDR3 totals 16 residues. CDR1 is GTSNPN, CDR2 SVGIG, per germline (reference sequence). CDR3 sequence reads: CAWSPRTGTYQETQHF. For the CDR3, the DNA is TGTGCCTGGAGTCCGAGGACAGGGACGTACCAAGAGACCCAGCACTTC.

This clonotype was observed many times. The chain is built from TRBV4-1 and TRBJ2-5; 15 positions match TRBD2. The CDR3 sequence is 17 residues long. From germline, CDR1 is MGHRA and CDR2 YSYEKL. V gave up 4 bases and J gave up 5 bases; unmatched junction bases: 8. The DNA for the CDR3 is TGCGCCAGCAGCCCCGAACGGACTAGCGGGAGGGGGGAGACCCAGTACTTC. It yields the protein CASSPERTSGRGETQYF.

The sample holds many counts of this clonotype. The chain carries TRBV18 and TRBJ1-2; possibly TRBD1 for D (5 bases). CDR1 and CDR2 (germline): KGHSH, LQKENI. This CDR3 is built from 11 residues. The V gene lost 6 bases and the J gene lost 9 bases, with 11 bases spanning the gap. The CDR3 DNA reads TGTGCCAGCTCTAAACAGGAACGCTACACCTTC. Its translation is CASSKQERYTF. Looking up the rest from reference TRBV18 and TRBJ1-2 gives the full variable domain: NAGVMQNPRHLVRRRGQEARLRCSPMKGHSHVYWYRQLPEEGLKFMVYLQKENIIDESGMPKERFSAEFPKEGPSILRIQQVVRGDSAAYFCASSKQERYTFGSGTRLTVV.

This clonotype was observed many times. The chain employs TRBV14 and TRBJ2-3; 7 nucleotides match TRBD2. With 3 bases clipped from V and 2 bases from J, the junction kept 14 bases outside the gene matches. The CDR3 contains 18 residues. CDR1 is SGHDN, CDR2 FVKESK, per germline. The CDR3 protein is CASSHRGGGGELTDTQYF. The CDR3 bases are TGTGCCAGCAGCCACCGCGGCGGGGGAGGGGAACTCACAGATACGCAGTATTTT.

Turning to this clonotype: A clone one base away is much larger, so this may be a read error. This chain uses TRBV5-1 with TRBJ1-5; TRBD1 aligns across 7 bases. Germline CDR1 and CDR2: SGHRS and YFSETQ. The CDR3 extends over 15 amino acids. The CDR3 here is CAGSPEGARNQPQHF. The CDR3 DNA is TGCGCCGGCAGCCCGGAGGGGGCGCGCAATCAGCCCCAGCATTTT.

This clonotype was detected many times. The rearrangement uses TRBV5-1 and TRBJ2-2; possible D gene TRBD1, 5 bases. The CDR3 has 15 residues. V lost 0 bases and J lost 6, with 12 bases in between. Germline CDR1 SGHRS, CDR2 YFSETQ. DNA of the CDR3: TGCGCCAGCAGCTTGGAGGCAGGGTCCCCCGGGGAGCTGTTTTTT. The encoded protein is CASSLEAGSPGELFF.

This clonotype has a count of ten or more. The CDR3 DNA reads as TGTGCCAGTAGCCAATCCCAACGGGCGGGACGGCGGTACACCTTC. Translated: CASSQSQRAGRRYTF. The chain couples TRBV19 to TRBJ1-2; D is perhaps TRBD1 (5 bases). This CDR3 region has 15 residues. Trimming removed 6 bases from V and 11 bases from J, with 25 bases in between. Germline loops: CDR1 LNHDA, CDR2 SQIVND (reference sequence).

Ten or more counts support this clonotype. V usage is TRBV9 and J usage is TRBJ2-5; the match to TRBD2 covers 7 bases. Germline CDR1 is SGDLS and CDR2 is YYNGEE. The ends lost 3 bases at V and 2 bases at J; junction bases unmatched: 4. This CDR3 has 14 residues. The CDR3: CASSAAGEQETQYF. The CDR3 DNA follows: TGTGCCAGCAGCGCCGCGGGGGAACAAGAGACCCAGTACTTC.

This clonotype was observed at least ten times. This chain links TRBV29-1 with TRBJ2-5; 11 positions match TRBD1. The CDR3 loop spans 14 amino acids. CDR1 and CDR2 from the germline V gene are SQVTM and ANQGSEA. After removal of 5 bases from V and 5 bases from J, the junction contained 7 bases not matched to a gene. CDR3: CSVQRTGGRETQYF. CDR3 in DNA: TGCAGCGTTCAAAGGACAGGGGGCAGGGAGACCCAGTACTTC.

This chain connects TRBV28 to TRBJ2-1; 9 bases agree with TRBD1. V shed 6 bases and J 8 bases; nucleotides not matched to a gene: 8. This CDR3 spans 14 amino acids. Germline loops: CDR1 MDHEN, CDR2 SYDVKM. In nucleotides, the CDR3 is TGTGCCAGCAGGCCGGGACAGGGATGGGATGAGCAGTTCTTC. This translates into CASRPGQGWDEQFF.

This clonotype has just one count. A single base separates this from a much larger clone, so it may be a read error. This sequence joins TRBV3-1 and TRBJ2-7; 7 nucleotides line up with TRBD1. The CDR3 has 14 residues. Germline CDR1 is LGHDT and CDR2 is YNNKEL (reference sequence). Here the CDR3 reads CAGSPRDSSYEQYF. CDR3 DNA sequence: TGTGCCGGCAGCCCCAGGGACAGCTCCTACGAGCAGTACTTC.

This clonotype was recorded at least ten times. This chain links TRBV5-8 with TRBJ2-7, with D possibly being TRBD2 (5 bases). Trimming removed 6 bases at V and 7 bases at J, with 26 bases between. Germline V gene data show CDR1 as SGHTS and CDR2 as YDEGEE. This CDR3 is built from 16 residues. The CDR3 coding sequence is TGTGCCAGCAATCAAGGTGGGCGGAGAGCCCGAGGGGAGCAGTACTTC. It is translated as CASNQGGRRARGEQYF.

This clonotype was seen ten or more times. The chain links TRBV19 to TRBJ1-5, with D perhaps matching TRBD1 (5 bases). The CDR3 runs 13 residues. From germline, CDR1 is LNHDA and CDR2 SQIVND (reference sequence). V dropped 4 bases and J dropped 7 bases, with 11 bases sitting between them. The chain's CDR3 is CASSTGTSQPQHF. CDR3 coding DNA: TGTGCCAGTAGTACCGGGACGTCCCAGCCCCAGCATTTT.

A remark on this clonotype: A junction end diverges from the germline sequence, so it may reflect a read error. CDR3 loop: CASSQQRSGDTIYF. Written as DNA, the CDR3 is TGTGCCAGCAGCCAACAAAGGTCTGGAGACACCATATATTTT. This chain joins TRBV4-2 and TRBJ1-3; D not resolved. In germline, CDR1 is LGHNA, CDR2 YNFKEQ. The CDR3 is 14 residues long.

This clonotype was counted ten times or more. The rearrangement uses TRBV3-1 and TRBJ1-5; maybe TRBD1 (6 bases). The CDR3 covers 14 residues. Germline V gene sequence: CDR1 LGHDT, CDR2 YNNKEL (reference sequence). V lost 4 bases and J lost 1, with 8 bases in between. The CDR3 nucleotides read TGTGCCAGCAGCCCCGGACAGAGCAATCAGCCCCAGCATTTT. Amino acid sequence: CASSPGQSNQPQHF.

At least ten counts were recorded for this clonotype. CDR3 in amino acids: CASSLLSPYEQYF. The CDR3 DNA follows: TGTGCCAGCAGCTTGCTCTCACCGTACGAGCAGTACTTC. The gene calls are TRBV5-6 and TRBJ2-7; D call uncertain. Germline V gives CDR1 SGHDT, CDR2 YYEEEE. Trimming left V 1 base short and J 4 bases short, with 9 bases between. The CDR3 spans 13 residues.

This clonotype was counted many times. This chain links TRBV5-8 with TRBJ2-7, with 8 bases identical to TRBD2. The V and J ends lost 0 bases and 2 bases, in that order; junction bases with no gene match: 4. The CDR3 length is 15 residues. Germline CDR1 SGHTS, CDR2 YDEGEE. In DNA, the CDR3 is TGTGCCAGCAGCTTGGGGTTAGCGGGAACCTACGAGCAGTACTTC. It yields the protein CASSLGLAGTYEQYF.

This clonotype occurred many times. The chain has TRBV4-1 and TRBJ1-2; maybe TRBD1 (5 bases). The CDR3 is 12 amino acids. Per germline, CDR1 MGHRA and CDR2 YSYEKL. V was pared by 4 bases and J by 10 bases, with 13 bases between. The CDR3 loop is CASSPGPPDYTF. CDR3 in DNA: TGCGCCAGCAGCCCGGGACCGCCGGACTACACCTTC.

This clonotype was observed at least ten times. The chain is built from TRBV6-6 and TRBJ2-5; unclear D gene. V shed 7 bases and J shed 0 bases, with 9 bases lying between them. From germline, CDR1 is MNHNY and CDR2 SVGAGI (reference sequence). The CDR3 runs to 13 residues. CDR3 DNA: TGTGCCAGCAATCACCGGTACCAAGAGACCCAGTACTTC. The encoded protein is CASNHRYQETQYF.